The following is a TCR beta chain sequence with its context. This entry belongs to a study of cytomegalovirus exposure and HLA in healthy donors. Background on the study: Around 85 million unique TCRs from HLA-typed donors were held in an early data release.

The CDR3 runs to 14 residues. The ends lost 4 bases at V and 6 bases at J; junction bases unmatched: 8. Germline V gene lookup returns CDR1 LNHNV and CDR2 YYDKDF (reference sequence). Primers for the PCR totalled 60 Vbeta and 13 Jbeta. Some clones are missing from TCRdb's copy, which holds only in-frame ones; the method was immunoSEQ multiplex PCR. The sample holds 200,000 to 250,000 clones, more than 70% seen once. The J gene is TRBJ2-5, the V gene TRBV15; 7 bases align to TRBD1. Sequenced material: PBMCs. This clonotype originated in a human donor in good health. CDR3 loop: CATSIGTEPKTQYF. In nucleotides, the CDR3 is TGTGCCACCAGCATAGGGACAGAACCCAAGACCCAGTACTTC.